This T cell receptor beta chain came from a study of blood T cell repertoires in COVID-19. The authors' processing: Reference gene primer amplification gave estimated nucleated cell counts. The assay was immunoSEQ multiplex PCR, and TCRdb's table has in-frame clones only and misses some. V and J calls and clone size come straight from that table; D and trimming were deduced from the DNA. The sample holds roughly 190,000 clones, roughly nine tenths seen once. Patients of the Seattle cohort, enrolled during active infection, were followed longitudinally. Trimming shortened V by 0 bases and J by 6 bases, and 8 bases separated the two germline ends. The length of the CDR3 is 13 residues.

The sequenced material came from peripheral blood. V and J are TRBV12-3 or TRBV12-4 and TRBJ1-1; no definite D call. This sequence originates from a woman in her sixties with COVID-19, enrolled during active disease. The CDR3 DNA is TGTGCCAGCAGTTTAGCGTACAGTCCTGAAGCTTTCTTT. Protein sequence: CASSLAYSPEAFF.